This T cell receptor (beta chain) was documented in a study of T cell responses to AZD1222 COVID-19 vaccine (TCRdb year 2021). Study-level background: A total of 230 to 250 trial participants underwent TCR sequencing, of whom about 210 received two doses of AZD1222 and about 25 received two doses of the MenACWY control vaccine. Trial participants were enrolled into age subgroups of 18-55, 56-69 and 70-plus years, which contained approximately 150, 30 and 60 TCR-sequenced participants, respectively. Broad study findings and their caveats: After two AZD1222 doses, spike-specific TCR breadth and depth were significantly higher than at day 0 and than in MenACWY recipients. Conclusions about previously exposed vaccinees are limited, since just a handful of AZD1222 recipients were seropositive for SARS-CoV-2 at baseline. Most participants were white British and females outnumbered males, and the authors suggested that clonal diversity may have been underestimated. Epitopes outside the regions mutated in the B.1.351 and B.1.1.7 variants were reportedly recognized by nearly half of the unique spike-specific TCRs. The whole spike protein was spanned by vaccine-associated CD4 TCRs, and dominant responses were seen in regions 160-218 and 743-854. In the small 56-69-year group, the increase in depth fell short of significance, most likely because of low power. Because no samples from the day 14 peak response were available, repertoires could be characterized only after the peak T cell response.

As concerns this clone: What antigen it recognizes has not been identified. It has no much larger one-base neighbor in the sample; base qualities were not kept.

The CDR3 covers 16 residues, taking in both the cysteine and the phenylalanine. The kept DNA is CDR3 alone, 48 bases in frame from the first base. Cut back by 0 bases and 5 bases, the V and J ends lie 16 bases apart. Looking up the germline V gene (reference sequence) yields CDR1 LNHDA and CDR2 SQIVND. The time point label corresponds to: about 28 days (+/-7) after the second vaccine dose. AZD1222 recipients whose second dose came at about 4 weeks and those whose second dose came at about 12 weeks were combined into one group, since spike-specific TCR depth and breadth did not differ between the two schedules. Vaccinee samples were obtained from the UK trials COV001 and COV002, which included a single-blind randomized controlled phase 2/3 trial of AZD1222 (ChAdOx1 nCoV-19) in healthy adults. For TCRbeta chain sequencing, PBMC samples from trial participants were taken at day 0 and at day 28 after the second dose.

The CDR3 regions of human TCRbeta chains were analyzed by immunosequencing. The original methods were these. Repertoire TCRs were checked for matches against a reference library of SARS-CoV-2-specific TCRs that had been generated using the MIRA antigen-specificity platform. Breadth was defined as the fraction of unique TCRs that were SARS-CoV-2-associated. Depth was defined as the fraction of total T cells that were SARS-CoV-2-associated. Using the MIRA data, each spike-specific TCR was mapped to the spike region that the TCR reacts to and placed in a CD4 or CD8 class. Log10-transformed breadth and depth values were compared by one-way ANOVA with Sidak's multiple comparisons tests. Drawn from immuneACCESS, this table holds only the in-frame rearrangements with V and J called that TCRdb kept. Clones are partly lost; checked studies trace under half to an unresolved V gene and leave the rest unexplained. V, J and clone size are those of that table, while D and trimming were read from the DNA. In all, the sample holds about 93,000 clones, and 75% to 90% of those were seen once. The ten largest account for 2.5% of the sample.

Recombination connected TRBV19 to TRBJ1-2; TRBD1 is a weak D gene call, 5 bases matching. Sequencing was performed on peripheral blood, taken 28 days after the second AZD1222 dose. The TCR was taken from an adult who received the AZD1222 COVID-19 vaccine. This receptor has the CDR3 CASSIDFGASYYGYTF. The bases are TGTGCCAGTAGTATAGATTTCGGGGCGTCCTATTATGGCTACACCTTC.